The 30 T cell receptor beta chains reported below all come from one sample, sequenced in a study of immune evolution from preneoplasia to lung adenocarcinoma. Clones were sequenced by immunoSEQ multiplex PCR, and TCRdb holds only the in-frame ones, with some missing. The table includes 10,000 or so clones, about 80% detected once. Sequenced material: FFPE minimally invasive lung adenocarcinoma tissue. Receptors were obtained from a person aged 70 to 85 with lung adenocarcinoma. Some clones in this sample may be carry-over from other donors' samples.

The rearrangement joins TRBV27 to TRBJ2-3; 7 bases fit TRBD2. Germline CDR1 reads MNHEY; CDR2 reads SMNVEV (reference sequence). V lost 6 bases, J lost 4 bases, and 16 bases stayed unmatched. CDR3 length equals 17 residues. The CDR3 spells CASSERDLALSPDTQYF. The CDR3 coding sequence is TGTGCCAGCAGCGAGCGGGATCTAGCACTTAGCCCAGATACGCAGTATTTT.

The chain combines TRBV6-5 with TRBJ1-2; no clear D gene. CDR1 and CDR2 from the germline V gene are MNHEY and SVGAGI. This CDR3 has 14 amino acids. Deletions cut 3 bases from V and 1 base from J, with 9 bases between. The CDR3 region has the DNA TGTGCCAGCAGTTATAGGCGCGATAACTATGGCTACACCTTC. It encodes CASSYRRDNYGYTF.

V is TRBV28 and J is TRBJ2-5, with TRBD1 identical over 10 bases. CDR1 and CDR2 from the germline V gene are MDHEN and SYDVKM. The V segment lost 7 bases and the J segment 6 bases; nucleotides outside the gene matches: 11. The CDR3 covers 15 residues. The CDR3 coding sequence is TGTGCCAGCAATCCGATAGGACAGGGGGAAAAGACCCAGTACTTC. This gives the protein CASNPIGQGEKTQYF.

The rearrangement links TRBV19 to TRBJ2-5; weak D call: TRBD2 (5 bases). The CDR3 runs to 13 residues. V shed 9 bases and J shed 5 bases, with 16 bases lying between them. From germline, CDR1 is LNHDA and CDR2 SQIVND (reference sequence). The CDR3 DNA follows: TGTGCCAGCGGAGGCCCTAATGGGGAGACCCAGTACTTC. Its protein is CASGGPNGETQYF.

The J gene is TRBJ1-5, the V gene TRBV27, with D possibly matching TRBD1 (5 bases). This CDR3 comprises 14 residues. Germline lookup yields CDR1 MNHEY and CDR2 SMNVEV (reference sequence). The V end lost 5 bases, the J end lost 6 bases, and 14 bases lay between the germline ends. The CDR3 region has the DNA TGTGCCAGCAGTCCCAGGGAGGCCAGTCAGCCCCAGCATTTT. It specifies CASSPREASQPQHF.

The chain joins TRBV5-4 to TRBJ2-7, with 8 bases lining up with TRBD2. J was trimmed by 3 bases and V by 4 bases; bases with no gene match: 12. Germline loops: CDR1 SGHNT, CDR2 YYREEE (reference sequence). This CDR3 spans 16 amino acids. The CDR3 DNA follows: TGTGCCAGCAGCCGATCCATAGCGGGGAGAGACTACGAGCAGTACTTC. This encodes CASSRSIAGRDYEQYF.

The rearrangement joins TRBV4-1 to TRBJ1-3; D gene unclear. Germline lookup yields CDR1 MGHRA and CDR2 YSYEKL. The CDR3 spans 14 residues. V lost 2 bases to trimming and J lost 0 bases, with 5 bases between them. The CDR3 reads CASSQLGSGNTIYF. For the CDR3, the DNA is TGCGCCAGCAGCCAACTAGGCTCTGGAAACACCATATATTTT.

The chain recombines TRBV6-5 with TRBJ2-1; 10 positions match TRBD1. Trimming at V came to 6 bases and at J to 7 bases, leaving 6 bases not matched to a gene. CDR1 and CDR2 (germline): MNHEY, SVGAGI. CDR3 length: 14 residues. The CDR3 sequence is CASRPDRGSNEQFF. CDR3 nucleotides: TGTGCCAGCAGACCGGACAGGGGGTCTAATGAGCAGTTCTTC.

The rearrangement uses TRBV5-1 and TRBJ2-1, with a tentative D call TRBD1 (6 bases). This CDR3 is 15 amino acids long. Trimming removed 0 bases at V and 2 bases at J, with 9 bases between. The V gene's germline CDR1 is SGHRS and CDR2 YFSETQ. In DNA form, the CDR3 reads TGCGCCAGCAGCTTGGGGGACACGGCCTACAATGAGCAGTTCTTC. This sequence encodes CASSLGDTAYNEQFF.

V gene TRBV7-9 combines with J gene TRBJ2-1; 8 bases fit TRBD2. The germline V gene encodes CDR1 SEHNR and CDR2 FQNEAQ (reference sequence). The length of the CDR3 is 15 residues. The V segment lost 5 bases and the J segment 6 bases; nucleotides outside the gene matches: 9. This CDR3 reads CASSISGAHPNEQFF. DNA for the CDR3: TGTGCCAGCAGCATTAGCGGGGCGCATCCCAATGAGCAGTTCTTC.

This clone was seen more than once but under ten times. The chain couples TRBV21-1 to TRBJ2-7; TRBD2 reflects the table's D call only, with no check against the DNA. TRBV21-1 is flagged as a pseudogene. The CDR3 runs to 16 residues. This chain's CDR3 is CASSKSFQREPHEQYF. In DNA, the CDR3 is TGTGCCAGCAGCAAATCCTTCCAGCGGGAGCCCCACGAGCAGTACTTC.

In nucleotides, the CDR3 is TGCGCCAGCAGCTTACAGGGGCGAGGCACTGAAGCTTTCTTT. Amino acids: CASSLQGRGTEAFF. The rearrangement uses TRBV5-1 and TRBJ1-1; 7 nucleotides align to TRBD1. This CDR3 has 14 residues. Germline assignment: CDR1 SGHRS and CDR2 YFSETQ. The V and J ends lost 2 bases and 4 bases, in that order; junction bases with no gene match: 5.

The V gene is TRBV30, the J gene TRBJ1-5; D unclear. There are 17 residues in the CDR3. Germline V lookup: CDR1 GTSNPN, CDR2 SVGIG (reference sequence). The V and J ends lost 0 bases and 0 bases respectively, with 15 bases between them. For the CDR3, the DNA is TGTGCCTGGAGTGTATCCGGACTGGCCTATAGCAATCAGCCCCAGCATTTT. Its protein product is CAWSVSGLAYSNQPQHF.

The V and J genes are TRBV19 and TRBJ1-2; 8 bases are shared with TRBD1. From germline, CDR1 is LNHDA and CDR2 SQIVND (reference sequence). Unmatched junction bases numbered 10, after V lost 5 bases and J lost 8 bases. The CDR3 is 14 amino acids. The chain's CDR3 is CASSRPGQEGGYTF. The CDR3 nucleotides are TGTGCCAGTAGTCGCCCGGGACAGGAGGGGGGCTACACCTTC.

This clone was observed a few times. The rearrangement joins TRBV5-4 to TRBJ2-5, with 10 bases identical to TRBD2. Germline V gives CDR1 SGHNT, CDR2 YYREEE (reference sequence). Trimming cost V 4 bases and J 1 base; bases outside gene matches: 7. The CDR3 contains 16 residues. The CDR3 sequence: CASSDRLAGVQETQYF. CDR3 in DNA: TGTGCCAGCAGCGATCGACTAGCGGGCGTCCAAGAGACCCAGTACTTC.

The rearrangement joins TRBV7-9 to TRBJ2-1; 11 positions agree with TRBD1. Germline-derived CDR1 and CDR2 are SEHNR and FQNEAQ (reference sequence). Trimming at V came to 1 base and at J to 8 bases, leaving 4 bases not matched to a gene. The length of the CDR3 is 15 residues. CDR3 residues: CASSLEGTGGDEQFF. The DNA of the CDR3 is TGTGCCAGCAGCTTAGAGGGGACAGGGGGGGATGAGCAGTTCTTC.

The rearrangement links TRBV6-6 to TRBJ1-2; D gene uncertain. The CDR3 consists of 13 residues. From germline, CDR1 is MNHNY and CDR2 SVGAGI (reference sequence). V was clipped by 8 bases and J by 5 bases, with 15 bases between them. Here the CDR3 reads CASPQAGEYGYTF. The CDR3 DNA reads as TGTGCCAGCCCCCAAGCGGGTGAGTATGGCTACACCTTC.

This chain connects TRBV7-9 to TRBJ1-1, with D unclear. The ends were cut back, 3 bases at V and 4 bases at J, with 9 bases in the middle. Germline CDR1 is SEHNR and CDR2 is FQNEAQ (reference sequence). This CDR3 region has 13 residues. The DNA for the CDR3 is TGTGCCAGCAGCTTCGAGGGTTTCACTGAAGCTTTCTTT. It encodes CASSFEGFTEAFF.

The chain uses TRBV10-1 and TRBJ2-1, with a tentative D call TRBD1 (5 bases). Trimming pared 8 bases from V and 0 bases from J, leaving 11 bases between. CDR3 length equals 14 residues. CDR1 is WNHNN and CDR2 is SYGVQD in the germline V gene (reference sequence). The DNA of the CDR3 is TGCGCCAGCGAAGGGGTGAGCTCCTACAATGAGCAGTTCTTC. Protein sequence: CASEGVSSYNEQFF.

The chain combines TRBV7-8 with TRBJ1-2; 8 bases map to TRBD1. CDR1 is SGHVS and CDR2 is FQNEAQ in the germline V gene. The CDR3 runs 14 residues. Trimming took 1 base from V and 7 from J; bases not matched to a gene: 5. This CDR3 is CASSLGQGAGGYTF. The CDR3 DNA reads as TGTGCCAGCAGCTTAGGCCAGGGGGCCGGTGGCTACACCTTC.

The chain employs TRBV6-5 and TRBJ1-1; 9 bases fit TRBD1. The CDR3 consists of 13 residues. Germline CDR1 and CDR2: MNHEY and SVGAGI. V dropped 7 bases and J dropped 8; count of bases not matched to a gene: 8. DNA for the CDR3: TGTGCCAGCATACAGGGGGCCCTCGGGGAAGCTTTCTTT. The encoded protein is CASIQGALGEAFF.

The CDR3: CASSDSFSTYEQYF. The CDR3 DNA is TGTGCCAGCAGTGACAGTTTTTCGACCTACGAGCAGTACTTC. The chain is built from TRBV6-1 and TRBJ2-7; D not certain. This CDR3 region has 14 residues. Deletions cut 3 bases from V and 2 bases from J, with 11 bases between. CDR1 MNHNS and CDR2 SASEGT come from the germline V gene.

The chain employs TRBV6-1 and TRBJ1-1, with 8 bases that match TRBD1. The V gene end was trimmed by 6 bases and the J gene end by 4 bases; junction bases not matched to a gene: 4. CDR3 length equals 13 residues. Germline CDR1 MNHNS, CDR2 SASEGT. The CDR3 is CASRDRAFTEAFF. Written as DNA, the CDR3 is TGTGCCAGCAGGGACAGGGCCTTCACTGAAGCTTTCTTT.

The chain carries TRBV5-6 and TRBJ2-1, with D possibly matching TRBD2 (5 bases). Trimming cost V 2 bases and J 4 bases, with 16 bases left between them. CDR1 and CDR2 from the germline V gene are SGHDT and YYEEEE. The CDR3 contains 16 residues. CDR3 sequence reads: CASSLLLGRGYNEQFF. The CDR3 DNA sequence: TGTGCCAGCAGCTTACTCTTGGGGAGAGGGTACAATGAGCAGTTCTTC.

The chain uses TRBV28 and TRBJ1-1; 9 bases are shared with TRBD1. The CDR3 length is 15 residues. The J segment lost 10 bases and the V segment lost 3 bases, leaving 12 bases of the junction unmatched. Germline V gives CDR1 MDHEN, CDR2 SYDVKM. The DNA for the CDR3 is TGTGCCAGCAGTTTGGGGGGACAGGGATCGGGAGTAGCTTTCTTT. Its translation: CASSLGGQGSGVAFF.

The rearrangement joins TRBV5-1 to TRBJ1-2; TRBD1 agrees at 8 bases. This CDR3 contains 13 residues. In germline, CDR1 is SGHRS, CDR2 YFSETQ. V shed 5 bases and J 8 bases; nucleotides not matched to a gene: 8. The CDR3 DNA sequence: TGCGCCAGCAGACCGACAGGGGAAGGCGGCTACACCTTC. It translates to CASRPTGEGGYTF.

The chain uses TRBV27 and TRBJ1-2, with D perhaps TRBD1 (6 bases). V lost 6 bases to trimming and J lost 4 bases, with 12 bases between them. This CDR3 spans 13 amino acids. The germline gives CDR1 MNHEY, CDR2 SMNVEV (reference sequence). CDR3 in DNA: TGTGCCAGCAGGCCGACAGGTGTCTATGGCTACACCTTC. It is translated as CASRPTGVYGYTF.

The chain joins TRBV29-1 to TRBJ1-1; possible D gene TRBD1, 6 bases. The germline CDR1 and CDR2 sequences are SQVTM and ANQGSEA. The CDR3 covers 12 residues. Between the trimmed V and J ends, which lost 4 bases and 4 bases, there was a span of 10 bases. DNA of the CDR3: TGCAGCGTTGTCAGGGGAGGCACTGAAGCTTTCTTT. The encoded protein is CSVVRGGTEAFF.

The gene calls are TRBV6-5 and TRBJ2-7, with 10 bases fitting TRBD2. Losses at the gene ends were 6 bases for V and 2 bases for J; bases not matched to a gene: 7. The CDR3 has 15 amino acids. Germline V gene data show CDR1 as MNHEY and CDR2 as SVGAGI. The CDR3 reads CASSSPSGGAYEQYF. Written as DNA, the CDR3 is TGTGCCAGCAGCTCCCCTAGCGGGGGTGCCTACGAGCAGTACTTC.

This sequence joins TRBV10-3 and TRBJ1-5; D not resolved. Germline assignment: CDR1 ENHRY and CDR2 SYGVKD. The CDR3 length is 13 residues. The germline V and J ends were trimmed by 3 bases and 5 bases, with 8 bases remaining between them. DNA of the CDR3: TGTGCCATCAGTGACAGTTTGTATCAGCCCCAGCATTTT. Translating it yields CAISDSLYQPQHF.